Listed here are 31 T cell receptor beta chains from one sample, sequenced in a study of T cell responses to AZD1222 COVID-19 vaccine (dated by TCRdb to the early 2020s). The time point label, as the study defines it: about 28 days (+/-7) after the second vaccine dose. Receptors were amplified or captured by the immunoSEQ multiplex PCR assay. As stored in TCRdb, this immuneACCESS dataset retains in-frame rearrangements with V and J assigned. A fraction of the clones does not appear; measured against another copy, unresolved V genes explain less than half of the discrepancy, and the remainder lacks a known reason. Across this sample there are roughly 85,000 clones, with around nine tenths seen only once. The ten most abundant clones make up 3% to 3.5% of the sample. Sequences were derived from peripheral blood, sampled 28 days after the second AZD1222 dose. These receptors all stem from an adult who received the AZD1222 COVID-19 vaccine.

This chain joins TRBV4-1 and TRBJ2-1, with unresolved D. The CDR3 runs 14 residues. The V end was cut by 0 bases, the J end by 10 bases, with 13 bases between. Looked up from germline, CDR1 is MGHRA and CDR2 is YSYEKL. As DNA, the CDR3 is TGCGCCAGCAGCCAAGAGCCACCCTGGGAAGAGCAGTTCTTC. It codes for CASSQEPPWEEQFF.

This sequence joins TRBV4-2 and TRBJ1-3; the D is unclear. The CDR3 contains 15 residues. Trimming removed 1 base at V and 8 bases at J, with 15 bases between. Germline V CDR1 and CDR2: LGHNA, YNFKEQ. The CDR3 loop is CASSQGLSGRDTIYF. CDR3 in DNA: TGTGCCAGCAGCCAAGGATTATCTGGCCGGGACACCATATATTTT.

J is TRBJ2-5 and V is TRBV5-1; 7 bases line up with TRBD1. From germline, CDR1 is SGHRS and CDR2 YFSETQ. J was trimmed by 5 bases and V by 0 bases; bases with no gene match: 4. There are 14 residues in the CDR3. CDR3 coding DNA: TGCGCCAGCAGCTTGGAGACAGGGCTCGAGACCCAGTACTTC. Its translation: CASSLETGLETQYF. Variable domain in full (rest from reference TRBV5-1 and TRBJ2-5): KAGVTQTPRYLIKTRGQQVTLSCSPISGHRSVSWYQQTPGQGLQFLFEYFSETQRNKGNFPGRFSGRQFSNSRSEMNVSTLELGDSALYLCASSLETGLETQYFGPGTRLLVL.

The rearrangement links TRBV3-1 (or the pseudogene TRBV3-2) to TRBJ1-5, with D possibly matching TRBD1 (6 bases). This CDR3 spans 14 amino acids. The V and J ends lost 0 bases and 9 bases respectively, with 12 bases between them. Germline V gene data show CDR1 as LGHDT and CDR2 as YNNKEL (reference sequence). The CDR3 is CASSQDGGLRPQHF. CDR3 in DNA: TGTGCCAGCAGCCAAGATGGGGGCCTTCGGCCCCAGCATTTT.

The genes are TRBV7-3 and TRBJ2-1; the D is unclear. V was shortened by 1 base and J by 4 bases, with 8 bases between the two germline ends. This CDR3 has 14 residues. In germline, CDR1 is SGHTA, CDR2 FQGTGA. This CDR3 is CASSLRGSYNEQFF. The CDR3 region has the DNA TGTGCCAGCAGCTTAAGGGGATCATACAATGAGCAGTTCTTC.

V and J are TRBV7-9 and TRBJ1-1; no clear D. This CDR3 is built from 13 residues. Germline V gene lookup returns CDR1 SEHNR and CDR2 FQNEAQ (reference sequence). V lost 2 bases, J lost 8 bases, and 12 bases lay in between. The DNA for the CDR3 is TGTGCCAGCAGCTTACCAGGACTCTCCGAAGCTTTCTTT. Protein product: CASSLPGLSEAFF.

The chain joins TRBV24-1 to TRBJ2-3; no definite D call. Trimming cost V 9 bases and J 0 bases, with 15 bases left between them. Germline V CDR1 and CDR2: KGHDR, SFDVKD. The CDR3 is 15 amino acids. CDR3 region: CATAGADTSTDTQYF. The DNA for the CDR3 is TGTGCCACCGCTGGAGCCGATACTAGCACAGATACGCAGTATTTT.

This clone was counted once. V and J are TRBV7-8 and TRBJ1-5; D is possibly TRBD1 (5 bases). The CDR3 is 14 residues long. Germline CDR1 SGHVS, CDR2 FQNEAQ. V lost 5 bases to trimming and J lost 0 bases, with 8 bases between them. CDR3 bases: TGTGCCAGCAGCCGGACACTTAGCAATCAGCCCCAGCATTTT. It specifies CASSRTLSNQPQHF.

This sequence joins TRBV27 and TRBJ2-1; weak D call: TRBD1 (6 bases). The CDR3 is 14 residues long. The V gene's germline CDR1 is MNHEY and CDR2 SMNVEV (reference sequence). Trimming pared 5 bases from V and 3 bases from J, leaving 11 bases between. The DNA of the CDR3 is TGTGCCAGCAGTGCGGACAGACTCTACAATGAGCAGTTCTTC. Its protein is CASSADRLYNEQFF.

The rearrangement links TRBV11-3 to TRBJ2-3; 9 nucleotides align to TRBD2. V trimming: 1 base; J trimming: 3 bases; junction bases outside the gene matches: 2. This CDR3 has 15 amino acids. CDR1 is SGHNT, CDR2 YENEEA, per germline. The CDR3 loop reads CASSLVAGVTDTQYF. The CDR3 coding sequence is TGTGCCAGCAGCTTAGTAGCGGGAGTTACAGATACGCAGTATTTT.

The rearrangement joins TRBV4-1 to TRBJ2-1; 11 bases are shared with TRBD2. This CDR3 region has 16 residues. CDR1 is MGHRA, CDR2 YSYEKL, per germline. The ends lost 0 bases at V and 7 bases at J; junction bases unmatched: 5. CDR3 DNA sequence: TGCGCCAGCAGCCAAGAAGAGGTAGCGGGGGGGAATGAGCAGTTCTTC. Translated, it gives CASSQEEVAGGNEQFF.

The J gene is TRBJ2-7, the V gene TRBV7-2; unclear D gene. Trimming left V 1 base short and J 6 bases short, with 7 bases between. Germline-derived CDR1 and CDR2 are SGHTA and FQGNSA. The CDR3 has 12 amino acids. Written as DNA, the CDR3 is TGTGCCAGCAGCTTAGACTTGGTCGAGCAGTACTTC. Translated: CASSLDLVEQYF.

This clone was recorded once. The chain uses TRBV7-2 and TRBJ2-3; TRBD1 matches 7 bases. Germline-derived CDR1 and CDR2 are SGHTA and FQGNSA. V shed 3 bases, J shed 4 bases, and the junction held 4 bases outside the gene matches. The CDR3 totals 14 residues. The CDR3 DNA is TGTGCCAGCAGCTTGACAGGGCTTCCAGATACGCAGTATTTT. This encodes CASSLTGLPDTQYF.

The chain joins TRBV6-4 to TRBJ1-6, with D tentatively TRBD1 (6 bases). Trimming removed 3 bases at V and 9 bases at J, with 9 bases between. CDR1 and CDR2 (germline): MRHNA, SNTAGT. The CDR3 has 13 residues. The CDR3 region has the DNA TGTGCCAGCAGTGAAGACAGGTTTTCACCCCTCCACTTT. Translated: CASSEDRFSPLHF.

The J gene is TRBJ1-5, the V gene TRBV7-9, with D hard to call. V was trimmed by 6 bases and J by 0 bases, leaving 6 bases between them. CDR1 and CDR2 (germline): SEHNR, FQNEAQ (reference sequence). This CDR3 spans 13 amino acids. The CDR3 loop is CASRRNSNQPQHF. The CDR3 DNA sequence: TGTGCCAGCAGGCGGAATAGCAATCAGCCCCAGCATTTT. Drawing the rest from reference TRBV7-9 and TRBJ1-5, the complete variable domain is DTGVSQNPRHKITKRGQNVTFRCDPISEHNRLYWYRQTLGQGPEFLTYFQNEAQLEKSRLLSDRFSAERPKGSFSTLEIQRTEQGDSAMYLCASRRNSNQPQHFGDGTRLSIL.

The gene calls are TRBV30 and TRBJ2-1, with D uncertain. V lost 4 bases to trimming and J lost 6 bases, with 13 bases between them. Per germline, CDR1 GTSNPN and CDR2 SVGIG (reference sequence). CDR3 length: 13 residues. The CDR3 spells CAWKIGLGNEQFF. The CDR3 DNA is TGTGCCTGGAAAATAGGCCTAGGCAATGAGCAGTTCTTC.

The chain links TRBV12-3 or TRBV12-4 to TRBJ1-1; D unresolved. V was clipped by 5 bases and J by 4 bases, with 5 bases between them. The CDR3 length is 11 residues. CDR3 DNA: TGTGCCAGCAGTAGAAGCACTGAAGCTTTCTTT. It encodes CASSRSTEAFF.

The gene calls are TRBV7-9 and TRBJ2-7, with no clear D. With 4 bases removed from V and 0 bases from J, the gap between germline ends came to 7 bases. Germline CDR1 SEHNR, CDR2 FQNEAQ (reference sequence). The CDR3 extends over 13 amino acids. CDR3 in amino acids: CASSSPSSYEQYF. Here the CDR3 DNA reads TGTGCCAGCAGCTCCCCGAGCTCCTACGAGCAGTACTTC.

V is TRBV29-1 and J is TRBJ2-1; 10 bases agree with TRBD2. Trimming cost V 2 bases and J 0 bases; bases outside gene matches: 4. This CDR3 is 16 amino acids long. The germline gives CDR1 SQVTM, CDR2 ANQGSEA. CDR3 nucleotides: TGCAGCGTTGAATTAGCTAGCGGGAGCTCCTACAATGAGCAGTTCTTC. Translating gives CSVELASGSSYNEQFF.

This rearrangement joins TRBV6-4 to TRBJ1-2; D not resolved. Germline CDR1 MRHNA, CDR2 SNTAGT. The CDR3 is made up of 15 amino acids. Trimming left V 2 bases short and J 0 bases short, with 10 bases between. This CDR3 reads CASSDTAATNYGYTF. DNA of the CDR3: TGTGCCAGCAGTGACACTGCAGCTACTAACTATGGCTACACCTTC.

The rearrangement joins TRBV11-3 to TRBJ2-7, with a tentative D call TRBD1 (6 bases). Germline V gives CDR1 SGHNT, CDR2 YENEEA. This CDR3 contains 16 residues. V lost 5 bases and J 6 bases, leaving 23 bases between the germline ends. CDR3 sequence (DNA): TGTGCCAGCAGCCCCGCGAGCTGGGGCAGGGGCGTCGAGCAGTACTTC. This encodes CASSPASWGRGVEQYF.

The V and J genes are TRBV4-1 and TRBJ1-1, with D tentatively TRBD1 (6 bases). There are 15 residues in the CDR3. Trimming removed 2 bases from V and 1 base from J, with 11 bases in between. The germline V gene encodes CDR1 MGHRA and CDR2 YSYEKL. The CDR3 nucleotides read TGCGCCAGCAGCCAACCCCCGACAGGGAACACTGAAGCTTTCTTT. It is translated as CASSQPPTGNTEAFF.

The rearrangement joins TRBV4-3 to TRBJ1-6, with a weak D call TRBD1 (6 bases). The CDR3 has 16 residues. The V gene lost 3 bases and the J gene lost 6 bases, with 15 bases spanning the gap. Germline CDR1 and CDR2: LGHNA and YSLEER. CDR3 protein: CASSQAPTGSNSPLHF. CDR3 in DNA: TGCGCCAGCAGCCAGGCCCCGACAGGAAGTAATTCACCCCTCCACTTT.

J is TRBJ1-3 and V is TRBV7-2; D perhaps matches TRBD1 (6 bases). Germline CDR1 reads SGHTA; CDR2 reads FQGNSA. The CDR3 sequence is 14 residues long. The V end lost 3 bases, the J end lost 2 bases, and 8 bases lay between the germline ends. The CDR3 region has the DNA TGTGCCAGCAGCTTGGGGGCCGCTGGAAACACCATATATTTT. It encodes CASSLGAAGNTIYF. Full variable domain (outside the CDR3, taken from reference TRBV7-2 and TRBJ1-3): GAGVSQSPSNKVTEKGKDVELRCDPISGHTALYWYRQSLGQGLEFLIYFQGNSAPDKSGLPSDRFSAERTGGSVSTLTIQRTQQEDSAVYLCASSLGAAGNTIYFGEGSWLTVV.

This clone showed up just a few times. This chain connects TRBV6-5 to TRBJ2-7; D is tentatively TRBD1 or TRBD2 (5 bases each). Between the trimmed V and J ends, which lost 7 bases and 5 bases, there was a span of 18 bases. Looked up from germline, CDR1 is MNHEY and CDR2 is SVGAGI. The CDR3 has 14 residues. Here the CDR3 reads CASTLRGEPHEQYF. The DNA for the CDR3 is TGTGCCAGCACTTTGAGGGGCGAACCCCACGAGCAGTACTTC.

The CDR3 DNA follows: TGTGCCAGCAGTCTATGGCAGGTTGTGGGAAACACCATATATTTT. As protein: CASSLWQVVGNTIYF. This chain links TRBV2 with TRBJ1-3, with no clear D. There are 15 residues in the CDR3. Germline CDR1 and CDR2: SNHLY and FYNNEI. Trimming left V 5 bases short and J 4 bases short, with 15 bases between. Combining the CDR3 with reference TRBV2 and TRBJ1-3 gives the whole variable domain EPEVTQTPSHQVTQMGQEVILRCVPISNHLYFYWYRQILGQKVEFLVSFYNNEISEKSEIFDDQFSVERPDGSNFTLKIRSTKLEDSAMYFCASSLWQVVGNTIYFGEGSWLTVV.

The chain links TRBV4-2 to TRBJ1-4, with D hard to call. Germline V gene sequence: CDR1 LGHNA, CDR2 YNFKEQ. V was pared by 0 bases and J by 7 bases, with 9 bases between. The CDR3 has 14 residues. The CDR3 spells CASSQEPKGEKLFF. For the CDR3, the DNA is TGTGCCAGCAGCCAAGAGCCAAAAGGTGAAAAACTGTTTTTT.

The rearrangement uses TRBV2 and TRBJ2-3; 7 bases map to TRBD2. The trim removed 7 bases at V and 2 bases at J, leaving 3 bases unmatched. The length of the CDR3 is 13 residues. The germline V gene encodes CDR1 SNHLY and CDR2 FYNNEI. CDR3 in DNA: TGTGCCAGCACAGCGGGGTTCACAGATACGCAGTATTTT. Translating gives CASTAGFTDTQYF.

V is TRBV4-3 and J is TRBJ1-4, with 7 bases fitting TRBD1. The CDR3 is 14 amino acids. V gave up 3 bases and J gave up 8 bases; unmatched junction bases: 6. Germline CDR1 is LGHNA and CDR2 is YSLEER. CDR3 residues: CASSQGRGGEKLFF. The CDR3 nucleotides are TGCGCCAGCAGCCAGGGCAGGGGGGGGGAAAAACTGTTTTTT.

This chain uses TRBV21-1 with TRBJ2-6. TRBV21-1 is recorded as a pseudogene. The CDR3 has 18 residues. The CDR3 DNA reads TGTGCCAGCAGGGATCCTTCGAGTTCACAACGGAGGGCCAACGTCCTGACTTTC. Protein sequence: CASRDPSSSQRRANVLTF.

The chain couples TRBV24-1 to TRBJ2-7, with 15 bases lining up with TRBD2. V shed 4 bases and J 6 bases; nucleotides not matched to a gene: 3. Germline V gene sequence: CDR1 KGHDR, CDR2 SFDVKD. This CDR3 contains 15 residues. Here the CDR3 reads CATSEAGLAGGEQYF. CDR3 bases: TGTGCCACCAGTGAGGCGGGACTAGCGGGGGGCGAGCAGTACTTC.